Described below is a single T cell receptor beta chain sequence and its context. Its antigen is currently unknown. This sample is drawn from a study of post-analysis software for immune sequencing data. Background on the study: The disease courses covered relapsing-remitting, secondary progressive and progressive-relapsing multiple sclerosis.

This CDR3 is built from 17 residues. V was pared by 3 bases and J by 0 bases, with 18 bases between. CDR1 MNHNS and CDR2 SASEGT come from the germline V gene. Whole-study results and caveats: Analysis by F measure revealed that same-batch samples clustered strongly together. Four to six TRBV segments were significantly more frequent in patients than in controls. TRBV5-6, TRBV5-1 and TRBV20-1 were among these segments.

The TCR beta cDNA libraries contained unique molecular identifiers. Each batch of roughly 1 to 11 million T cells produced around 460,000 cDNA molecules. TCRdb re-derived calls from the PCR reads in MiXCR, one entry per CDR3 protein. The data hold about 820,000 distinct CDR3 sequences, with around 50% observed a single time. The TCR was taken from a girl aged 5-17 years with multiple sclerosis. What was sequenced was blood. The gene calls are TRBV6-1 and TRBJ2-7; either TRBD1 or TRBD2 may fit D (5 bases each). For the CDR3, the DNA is TGTGCCAGCAGTGAGGGGGTGCTTTCGGGATCCTCCTACGAGCAGTACTTC. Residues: CASSEGVLSGSSYEQYF.